Shown below are 21 T cell receptor beta chains from a single sample sequenced in a study of blood T cell repertoires in COVID-19. Profiled with immunoSEQ multiplex PCR; TCRdb holds only in-frame clones, not every one. The sample lists approximately 170,000 clones; 80% were seen once. Source material: PBMCs or T cells enriched from blood (not recorded which). The receptors here all came from a man aged 40-49 years who had recovered from COVID-19.

The chain couples TRBV7-9 to TRBJ2-4; 7 bases line up with TRBD1. The CDR3 totals 15 residues. CDR1 is SEHNR, CDR2 FQNEAQ, per germline (reference sequence). The V gene end was trimmed by 8 bases and the J gene end by 3 bases; junction bases not matched to a gene: 10. Here the CDR3 DNA reads TGTGCCAGCGAATCGACAGGGAGTGACAAAAACATTCAGTACTTC. This sequence encodes CASESTGSDKNIQYF.

CDR3 residues: CASSLSPAGGASYNEQFF. The CDR3 region has the DNA TGTGCCAGCAGTTTGTCTCCCGCTGGGGGGGCCTCCTACAATGAGCAGTTCTTC. The chain links TRBV27 to TRBJ2-1; tentative D call: TRBD2 (7 bases). The CDR3 length is 18 residues. Germline CDR1 reads MNHEY; CDR2 reads SMNVEV (reference sequence). Between the trimmed V and J ends, which lost 3 bases and 0 bases, there was a span of 18 bases.

This clone has only a few counts. The CDR3 coding sequence is TGTGCCAGCAGCCCCCGTGGGCGCAACGAGCAGTACTTC. Translated, it gives CASSPRGRNEQYF. V and J are TRBV9 and TRBJ2-7; D is undetermined. CDR3 size: 13 residues. Germline-derived CDR1 and CDR2 are SGDLS and YYNGEE. The germline V and J ends were trimmed by 4 bases and 5 bases, with 13 bases remaining between them.

V is TRBV5-3 and J is TRBJ1-2, with unresolved D. TRBV5-3 is assigned to the ORF class and has an uncertain function. The CDR3 totals 12 residues. V gave up 5 bases and J gave up 2 bases, with 7 bases separating them. The CDR3 nucleotides are TGTGCCAGAAGTCCCGGGAACTATGGCTACACCTTC. It encodes CARSPGNYGYTF.

Written as DNA, the CDR3 is TGTGCCAGCAGCCCTCCGGTGGGAGTAGACTATGGCTACACCTTC. It specifies CASSPPVGVDYGYTF. The chain recombines TRBV5-6 with TRBJ1-2; D not resolved. The CDR3 spans 15 residues. The germline V and J ends were trimmed by 4 bases and 3 bases, with 16 bases remaining between them. Germline-derived CDR1 and CDR2 are SGHDT and YYEEEE.

V gene TRBV19 combines with J gene TRBJ2-2, with D maybe TRBD1 (6 bases). This CDR3 comprises 14 residues. V shed 8 bases and J shed 0 bases, with 10 bases lying between them. Germline V gives CDR1 LNHDA, CDR2 SQIVND (reference sequence). Here the CDR3 reads CASRQDSNTGELFF. CDR3 sequence (DNA): TGTGCCAGTCGACAGGATTCGAACACCGGGGAGCTGTTTTTT. Supplemented by reference TRBV19 and TRBJ2-2, the full variable domain reads DGGITQSPKYLFRKEGQNVTLSCEQNLNHDAMYWYRQDPGQGLRLIYYSQIVNDFQKGDIAEGYSVSREKKESFPLTVTSAQKNPTAFYLCASRQDSNTGELFFGEGSRLTVL.

This chain links TRBV5-4 with TRBJ1-6; 11 nucleotides line up with TRBD1. This CDR3 is 15 amino acids long. Per the germline V gene, CDR1 is SGHNT and CDR2 is YYREEE (reference sequence). V shed 0 bases and J 10 bases; nucleotides not matched to a gene: 3. CDR3 coding DNA: TGTGCCAGCAGCTTGGGCGGGACAGGGGGATCACCCCTCCACTTT. Translating gives CASSLGGTGGSPLHF.

The chain has TRBV5-1 and TRBJ2-5; TRBD2 matches at 8 bases. CDR1 is SGHRS, CDR2 YFSETQ, per germline. This CDR3 has 16 residues. Trimming cost V 3 bases and J 2 bases; bases outside gene matches: 9. The CDR3 loop is CASSWGRGGLQETQYF. The CDR3 DNA sequence: TGCGCCAGCAGCTGGGGCCGGGGGGGGCTACAAGAGACCCAGTACTTC.

This clone appeared a few times. The V and J genes are TRBV5-1 and TRBJ2-2; TRBD2 matches at 12 bases. Germline V gene sequence: CDR1 SGHRS, CDR2 YFSETQ. With 0 bases clipped from V and 4 bases from J, the junction kept 7 bases outside the gene matches. The CDR3 extends over 18 amino acids. The CDR3 loop is CASSLASGGALGTGELFF. CDR3 DNA: TGCGCCAGCAGCTTGGCTAGCGGGGGGGCCCTGGGCACCGGGGAGCTGTTTTTT.

To note about this clone: The junction departs from the called germline gene at one end, perhaps through a read error. This chain connects TRBV29-1 to TRBJ2-3; 7 bases fit TRBD2. The germline CDR1 and CDR2 sequences are SQVTM and ANQGSEA. The CDR3 loop spans 12 amino acids. The CDR3: CSVEDGRDTQYF. CDR3 bases: TGCAGCGTCGAAGACGGGAGGGATACGCAGTATTTT.

The chain carries TRBV7-2 and TRBJ2-2; TRBD2 might be the D (6 bases). The CDR3 is made up of 14 amino acids. The germline V gene encodes CDR1 SGHTA and CDR2 FQGNSA. Trimming pared 5 bases from V and 3 bases from J, leaving 10 bases between. CDR3 nucleotide sequence: TGTGCCAGCAGCCTGGGACTGGACACCGGGGAGCTGTTTTTT. This gives the protein CASSLGLDTGELFF.

This clone has just one count. V usage is TRBV7-2 and J usage is TRBJ2-5; D might be TRBD2 (5 bases). The ends were cut back, 4 bases at V and 5 bases at J, with 26 bases in the middle. Germline V lookup: CDR1 SGHTA, CDR2 FQGNSA. The CDR3 covers 18 residues. The chain's CDR3 is CASSSPSDPRTRQETQYF. The DNA for the CDR3 is TGTGCCAGCAGCTCACCGAGTGATCCCCGGACTCGGCAGGAGACCCAGTACTTC.

This clone was observed many times. The chain has TRBV7-9 and TRBJ2-5; 8 bases are shared with TRBD1. Germline trimming cut 3 bases from V and 4 bases from J; bases unmatched to any gene: 7. The germline CDR1 and CDR2 sequences are SEHNR and FQNEAQ (reference sequence). The length of the CDR3 is 15 residues. CDR3 sequence: CASSLSRQGIETQYF. CDR3 DNA: TGTGCCAGCAGCTTGTCTCGACAGGGGATAGAGACCCAGTACTTC.

Only one count was recorded for this clone. This chain connects TRBV30 to TRBJ1-1; the D gene is possibly TRBD1 (5 bases). The CDR3 runs 13 residues. The V and J ends lost 3 bases and 6 bases respectively, with 14 bases between them. Germline V gives CDR1 GTSNPN, CDR2 SVGIG (reference sequence). This CDR3 is CAWRRGDWAEAFF. The CDR3 DNA reads TGTGCCTGGAGGCGGGGCGACTGGGCTGAAGCTTTCTTT.

There are a few counts of this clone. The V call is TRBV10-2, the J call TRBJ2-3; 8 positions match TRBD2. V was clipped by 6 bases and J by 4 bases; unmatched bases: 3. Germline V gene data show CDR1 as WSHSY and CDR2 as SAAADI. The CDR3 loop spans 13 amino acids. CDR3 coding DNA: TGCGCCAGCAGAGGGACTAGTTCAGATACGCAGTATTTT. Translating it yields CASRGTSSDTQYF.

This sequence joins TRBV19 and TRBJ1-2, with 11 bases lining up with TRBD1. Trimming removed 6 bases from V and 6 bases from J; junction bases left unmatched: 9. Looked up from germline, CDR1 is LNHDA and CDR2 is SQIVND (reference sequence). The CDR3 is 15 amino acids. The CDR3: CASSGQGAAGDGYTF. The CDR3 DNA follows: TGTGCCAGTAGCGGACAGGGGGCGGCGGGCGATGGCTACACCTTC.

The gene calls are TRBV7-6 and TRBJ2-1, with D maybe TRBD1 (6 bases). Germline lookup yields CDR1 SGHVS and CDR2 FNYEAQ. Trimming removed 5 bases at V and 0 bases at J, with 20 bases between. This CDR3 is 18 amino acids long. The CDR3 sequence is CASSQLPDQGISYNEQFF. The CDR3 DNA sequence: TGTGCCAGCAGCCAACTACCGGACCAGGGGATCTCCTACAATGAGCAGTTCTTC. Full variable domain (outside the CDR3, taken from reference TRBV7-6 and TRBJ2-1): GAGVSQSPRYKVTKRGQDVALRCDPISGHVSLYWYRQALGQGPEFLTYFNYEAQQDKSGLPNDRFSAERPEGSISTLTIQRTEQRDSAMYRCASSQLPDQGISYNEQFFGPGTRLTVL.

The chain has TRBV9 and TRBJ2-3, with unresolved D. Germline V gene lookup returns CDR1 SGDLS and CDR2 YYNGEE. The CDR3 runs 14 residues. With 3 bases removed from V and 0 bases from J, the gap between germline ends came to 8 bases. Here the CDR3 reads CASSATRSTDTQYF. The CDR3 DNA is TGTGCCAGCAGCGCCACGAGAAGCACAGATACGCAGTATTTT.

This clone was counted a single time. This rearrangement joins TRBV2 to TRBJ1-6; 7 bases are a match to TRBD1. This CDR3 is 15 amino acids long. Germline-derived CDR1 and CDR2 are SNHLY and FYNNEI. The trim removed 4 bases at V and 10 bases at J, leaving 10 bases unmatched. The CDR3 is CASSAGSGGISPLHF. CDR3 DNA: TGTGCCAGCAGTGCCGGGTCAGGGGGAATCTCACCCCTCCACTTT.

J is TRBJ1-6 and V is TRBV7-6; TRBD1 might be the D (6 bases). The ends were cut back, 1 base at V and 8 bases at J, with 15 bases in the middle. The germline gives CDR1 SGHVS, CDR2 FNYEAQ. This CDR3 is built from 16 residues. CDR3 residues: CASSLDGTLPYSPLHF. CDR3 in DNA: TGTGCCAGCAGCTTAGATGGGACACTACCTTATTCACCCCTCCACTTT.

CDR3 region: CASSYSAGASNSPLHF. Here the CDR3 DNA reads TGTGCCAGCAGTTACTCGGCAGGGGCAAGTAATTCACCCCTCCACTTT. The V and J genes are TRBV6-5 and TRBJ1-6; the D gene is possibly TRBD1 (6 bases). The CDR3 is 16 residues long. Germline V gene data show CDR1 as MNHEY and CDR2 as SVGAGI. V shed 0 bases and J shed 6 bases, with 12 bases lying between them.